This entry lists 3 T cell receptor beta chains sequenced from one sample in a study of T cell changes during pregnancy in multiple sclerosis. Libraries were prepared by immunoSEQ multiplex PCR; TCRdb keeps only in-frame clonotypes and omits some of them. The sample lists approximately 43,000 clones, around 93% occurring once. This sample comprised CD8+ T cells from peripheral blood mononuclear cells, obtained after pregnancy. These receptors were taken from a female donor with multiple sclerosis, enrolled in a pregnancy study.

The J gene is TRBJ1-4, the V gene TRBV15, with 7 bases fitting TRBD1. Per germline, CDR1 LNHNV and CDR2 YYDKDF (reference sequence). The CDR3 is made up of 16 amino acids. V was clipped by 1 base and J by 3 bases; unmatched bases: 5. CDR3 sequence: CATSRADRVANEKLFF. The CDR3 coding sequence is TGTGCCACCAGCAGAGCTGACAGGGTAGCTAATGAAAAACTGTTTTTT.

The J gene is TRBJ1-1, the V gene TRBV4-1, with D maybe TRBD1 (5 bases). Looked up from germline, CDR1 is MGHRA and CDR2 is YSYEKL. The V end was cut by 3 bases, the J end by 4 bases, with 12 bases between. The CDR3 contains 14 residues. CDR3 residues: CASSQGRGVTEAFF. CDR3 in DNA: TGCGCCAGCAGCCAGGGCCGGGGGGTCACTGAAGCTTTCTTT.

J is TRBJ1-2 and V is TRBV27, with a weak D call TRBD1 (6 bases). The CDR3 loop spans 15 amino acids. CDR1 and CDR2 from the germline V gene are MNHEY and SMNVEV (reference sequence). With 5 bases removed from V and 4 bases from J, the gap between germline ends came to 17 bases. CDR3 protein: CASSGTLQGLYGYTF. The CDR3 coding sequence is TGTGCCAGCAGTGGTACCTTACAGGGCCTCTATGGCTACACCTTC.